The 21 T cell receptor beta chains in this list originate from one sample, sequenced in a study of cytomegalovirus exposure and HLA in healthy donors. Both 60 Vbeta primers and 13 Jbeta primers went into the PCR. Sequencing used immunoSEQ multiplex PCR; TCRdb keeps in-frame clones, though not all of them. This table holds 60,000 or so clones, approximately 83% found once. Sequencing was done on a sample of PBMCs. The receptors originated from a middle-aged man in good health and CMV-seronegative.

J is TRBJ2-1 and V is TRBV30, with D maybe TRBD2 (5 bases). Germline values: CDR1 GTSNPN, CDR2 SVGIG (reference sequence). V was cut by 3 bases and J by 1 base, with 13 bases left in between. This CDR3 is built from 15 residues. The CDR3 loop reads CAWRLGRMSYNEQFF. CDR3 sequence (DNA): TGTGCCTGGAGGCTAGGGAGAATGTCCTACAATGAGCAGTTCTTC. The full variable domain, its missing parts supplied by reference TRBV30 and TRBJ2-1, is SQTIHQWPATLVQPVGSPLSLECTVEGTSNPNLYWYRQAAGRGLQLLFYSVGIGQISSEVPQNLSASRPQDRQFILSSKKLLLSDSGFYLCAWRLGRMSYNEQFFGPGTRLTVL.

This chain's CDR3 is CASRLKNTGELFF. The CDR3 coding sequence is TGTGCCAGCAGGTTAAAAAACACCGGGGAGCTGTTTTTT. This chain links TRBV2 with TRBJ2-2, with D uncertain. V lost 6 bases, J lost 2 bases, and 7 bases lay in between. Germline values: CDR1 SNHLY, CDR2 FYNNEI. The CDR3 spans 13 residues.

The chain employs TRBV7-3 and TRBJ2-1; 7 bases match TRBD2. The germline V gene encodes CDR1 SGHTA and CDR2 FQGTGA. Unmatched junction bases numbered 3, after V lost 2 bases and J lost 8 bases. CDR3 size: 13 residues. The CDR3, as DNA: TGTGCCAGCAGCTTAGACCGGGGGGATGAGCAGTTCTTC. Translated, it gives CASSLDRGDEQFF.

The rearrangement links TRBV2 to TRBJ1-2; TRBD1 might be the D (6 bases). This CDR3 is 12 amino acids long. V dropped 6 bases and J dropped 8 bases, with 13 bases sitting between them. Germline V gives CDR1 SNHLY, CDR2 FYNNEI. CDR3 nucleotides: TGTGCCAGCAGGGTCGGACAGTCGGGCTACACCTTC. This sequence encodes CASRVGQSGYTF.

The rearrangement links TRBV7-8 to TRBJ2-5; 8 bases are shared with TRBD1. This CDR3 is built from 16 residues. The trim removed 1 base at V and 6 bases at J, leaving 10 bases unmatched. Germline V CDR1 and CDR2: SGHVS, FQNEAQ. CDR3 sequence: CASSLGAAGTGKTQYF. DNA for the CDR3: TGTGCCAGCAGCTTAGGGGCTGCCGGGACAGGAAAGACCCAGTACTTC.

The chain employs TRBV4-1 and TRBJ1-1; 7 positions match TRBD1. The germline CDR1 and CDR2 sequences are MGHRA and YSYEKL. Trimming took 0 bases from V and 2 from J; bases not matched to a gene: 3. This CDR3 comprises 15 residues. CDR3 nucleotide sequence: TGCGCCAGCAGCCAAGACTGGACAGGCAACACTGAAGCTTTCTTT. This codes for CASSQDWTGNTEAFF.

This clone was observed a single time. The chain uses TRBV6-1 and TRBJ2-7; D perhaps matches TRBD1 (5 bases). The CDR3 is 14 residues long. CDR1 and CDR2 (germline): MNHNS, SASEGT. V was pared by 10 bases and J by 3 bases, with 19 bases between. This CDR3 is CATLPAGWVYEQYF. The CDR3, as DNA: TGTGCCACCCTACCCGCAGGGTGGGTCTACGAGCAGTACTTC.

The V gene is TRBV6-6, the J gene TRBJ1-1; D remains ambiguous. Germline values: CDR1 MNHNY, CDR2 SVGAGI (reference sequence). The CDR3 contains 14 residues. The V and J ends lost 2 bases and 1 base respectively, with 8 bases between them. The CDR3 DNA reads TGTGCCAGCAGTTACAAGTCGGGGAACACTGAAGCTTTCTTT. This codes for CASSYKSGNTEAFF.

V gene TRBV27 combines with J gene TRBJ1-4, with D unclear. Germline loops: CDR1 MNHEY, CDR2 SMNVEV (reference sequence). V was pared by 6 bases and J by 8 bases, with 13 bases between. This CDR3 has 13 amino acids. CDR3 nucleotide sequence: TGTGCCAGCAGCCGCCACCCTAGGGAAAAACTGTTTTTT. Translated: CASSRHPREKLFF.

V and J are TRBV7-9 and TRBJ2-2; D not certain. The CDR3 spans 15 residues. CDR1 and CDR2 (germline): SEHNR, FQNEAQ (reference sequence). Trimming took off 7 bases at V and 3 bases at J, with 15 bases between the two ends. The CDR3 DNA reads TGTGCCAGCATCAGAAGAGGCCTTGACACCGGGGAGCTGTTTTTT. Amino acids: CASIRRGLDTGELFF.

Comment on this clone: Within the sample, other DNA sequences also encode this same CDR3. The rearrangement joins TRBV5-4 to TRBJ1-6; TRBD1 might be the D (6 bases). The germline V gene has CDR1 SGHNT and CDR2 YYREEE (reference sequence). V lost 4 bases and J 6 bases, leaving 14 bases between the germline ends. This CDR3 has 15 residues. In DNA form, the CDR3 reads TGTGCCAGCAGCACTCAACAGGGAGCTAATTCACCCCTCCACTTT. As protein: CASSTQQGANSPLHF.

The gene calls are TRBV6-5 and TRBJ1-5; D unclear. The germline V gene has CDR1 MNHEY and CDR2 SVGAGI. The CDR3 length is 16 residues. V was shortened by 0 bases and J by 0 bases, with 9 bases between the two germline ends. CDR3: CASSYSRWSSNQPQHF. CDR3 nucleotide sequence: TGTGCCAGCAGTTACTCGAGGTGGAGTAGCAATCAGCCCCAGCATTTT.

The chain has TRBV9 and TRBJ2-3, with 9 bases lining up with TRBD1. CDR1 is SGDLS and CDR2 is YYNGEE in the germline V gene. This CDR3 spans 15 amino acids. With 2 bases clipped from V and 1 base from J, the junction kept 2 bases outside the gene matches. CDR3 region: CASSVGQGGTDTQYF. As DNA, the CDR3 is TGTGCCAGCAGCGTGGGACAGGGAGGCACAGATACGCAGTATTTT.

The chain carries TRBV30 and TRBJ1-3; 7 positions match TRBD1. This CDR3 spans 16 amino acids. The ends lost 1 base at V and 4 bases at J; junction bases unmatched: 10. The V gene's germline CDR1 is GTSNPN and CDR2 SVGIG (reference sequence). The CDR3 reads CAWSDLAGTAGNTIYF. In nucleotides, the CDR3 is TGTGCCTGGAGTGACCTCGCCGGGACAGCAGGAAACACCATATATTTT.

V and J are TRBV27 and TRBJ2-7; 9 bases align to TRBD1. V shed 5 bases and J 5 bases; nucleotides not matched to a gene: 10. The CDR3 totals 15 residues. Germline V CDR1 and CDR2: MNHEY, SMNVEV (reference sequence). CDR3 coding DNA: TGTGCCAGCAGTCGTTTTACCGGGACAGGGCACGAGCAGTACTTC. Translating gives CASSRFTGTGHEQYF.

This clone appeared once. V gene TRBV28 combines with J gene TRBJ2-7; D is perhaps TRBD1 (6 bases). The CDR3 covers 14 residues. CDR1 and CDR2 (germline): MDHEN, SYDVKM. The V end was cut by 2 bases, the J end by 1 base, with 9 bases between. The CDR3 DNA sequence: TGTGCCAGCAGTTTAGGCAGGGGATCCTACGAGCAGTACGTC. Its translation: CASSLGRGSYEQYV.

This clone has only one observation. The rearrangement links TRBV6-5 to TRBJ1-6; D is undetermined. Germline V CDR1 and CDR2: MNHEY, SVGAGI. The CDR3 extends over 12 amino acids. Trimming took 3 bases from V and 9 from J, leaving 6 bases between them. As DNA, the CDR3 is TGTGCCAGCAGTTATTCCGGTTCACCCCTCCACTTT. It encodes CASSYSGSPLHF.

V gene TRBV5-1 combines with J gene TRBJ2-7, with D uncertain. This CDR3 has 13 residues. The V gene's germline CDR1 is SGHRS and CDR2 YFSETQ. V lost 4 bases, J lost 2 bases, and 10 bases lay in between. The CDR3 DNA sequence: TGCGCCAGCAGCGAAAACAGACCCTACGAGCAGTACTTC. This codes for CASSENRPYEQYF.

The V and J genes are TRBV13 and TRBJ2-5; D is possibly TRBD1 (5 bases). V lost 7 bases to trimming and J lost 5 bases, with 11 bases between them. This CDR3 comprises 12 residues. Germline-derived CDR1 and CDR2 are PRHDT and FYEKMQ (reference sequence). As DNA, the CDR3 is TGTGCCAGCACCACACCAGGGGAGACCCAGTACTTC. Translating gives CASTTPGETQYF.

The rearrangement links TRBV7-9 to TRBJ1-2; TRBD1 matches 10 bases. Germline V gene lookup returns CDR1 SEHNR and CDR2 FQNEAQ (reference sequence). This CDR3 spans 14 amino acids. J lost 8 bases, V lost 5 bases, and 8 bases had no gene match. The CDR3 coding sequence is TGTGCCAGCAGCGCCGGGGGACAGGGGACCGGCTACACCTTC. This codes for CASSAGGQGTGYTF.

This chain joins TRBV7-6 and TRBJ2-1; 8 bases align to TRBD1. The V gene end was trimmed by 5 bases and the J gene end by 0 bases; junction bases not matched to a gene: 9. Germline-derived CDR1 and CDR2 are SGHVS and FNYEAQ. This CDR3 region has 17 residues. DNA of the CDR3: TGTGCCAGCAGCCTTGGGACAGGCGAGAGCTCCTACAATGAGCAGTTCTTC. As protein: CASSLGTGESSYNEQFF.